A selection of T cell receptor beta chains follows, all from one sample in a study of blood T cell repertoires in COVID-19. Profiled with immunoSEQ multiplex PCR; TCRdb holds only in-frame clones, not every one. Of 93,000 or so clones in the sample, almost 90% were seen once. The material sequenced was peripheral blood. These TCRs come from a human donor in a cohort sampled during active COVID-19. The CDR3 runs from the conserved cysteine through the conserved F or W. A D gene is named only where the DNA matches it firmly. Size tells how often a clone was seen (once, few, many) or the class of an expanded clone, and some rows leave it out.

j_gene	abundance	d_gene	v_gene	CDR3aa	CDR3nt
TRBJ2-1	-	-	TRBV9	CASSVSSSYNEQFF	TGTGCCAGCAGCGTTAGTAGCTCATACAATGAGCAGTTCTTC
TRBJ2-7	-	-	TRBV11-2	CASRLGQEQYF	TGTGCCAGCAGACTTGGGCAGGAGCAGTACTTC
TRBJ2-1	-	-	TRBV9	CASSFSAREQFF	TGTGCCAGCAGCTTCAGCGCCCGTGAGCAGTTCTTC
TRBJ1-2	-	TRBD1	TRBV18	CASSPRTRRQGAENGYTF	TGTGCCAGCTCACCACGTACCAGGAGACAGGGGGCCGAGAATGGCTACACCTTC
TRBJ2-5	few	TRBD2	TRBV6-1	CASSEALLAGGVETQYF	TGTGCCAGCAGTGAAGCGCTTCTCGCGGGGGGAGTGGAGACCCAGTACTTC
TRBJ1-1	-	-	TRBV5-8	CASSLTGNEAFF	TGTGCCAGCAGCTTGACAGGAAATGAAGCTTTCTTT
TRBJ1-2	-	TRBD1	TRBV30	CAWSVPRTGIDYGYTF	TGTGCCTGGAGTGTACCCAGGACAGGGATTGACTATGGCTACACCTTC
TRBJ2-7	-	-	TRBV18	CASSPPESIEQYF	TGTGCCAGCTCACCACCGGAGTCAATCGAGCAGTACTTC
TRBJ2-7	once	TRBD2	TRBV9	CASSVDPSGAYEQYF	TGTGCCAGCAGCGTAGATCCTAGCGGGGCCTACGAGCAGTACTTC
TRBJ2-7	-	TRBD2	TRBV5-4	CASSFRTSGSNEQYF	TGTGCCAGCAGCTTCCGGACTAGCGGGAGCAACGAGCAGTACTTC
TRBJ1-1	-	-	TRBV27	CASRTTRNTEAFF	TGTGCCAGCAGAACGACTCGGAACACTGAAGCTTTCTTT
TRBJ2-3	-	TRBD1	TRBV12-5	CASGLASPGTGADTQYF	TGTGCTAGTGGTTTGGCCTCTCCGGGGACAGGGGCAGATACGCAGTATTTT
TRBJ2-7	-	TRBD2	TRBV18	CASSASGIPEQYF	TGTGCCAGCTCGGCTAGCGGGATTCCCGAGCAGTACTTC
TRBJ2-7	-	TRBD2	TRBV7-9	CASSLRGGGDEQYF	TGTGCCAGCAGCTTACGGGGGGGCGGCGACGAGCAGTACTTC
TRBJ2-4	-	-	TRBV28	CASSLGLTAKNIQYF	TGTGCCAGCAGTTTAGGCCTCACGGCCAAAAACATTCAGTACTTC
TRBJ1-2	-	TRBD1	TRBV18	CASSLGTGIEGYTF	TGTGCCAGCTCCCTTGGGACAGGGATAGAAGGCTACACCTTC
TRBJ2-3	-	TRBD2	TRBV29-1	CSGSSGRKTDTQYF	TGCAGCGGTTCTAGCGGGAGAAAGACAGATACGCAGTATTTT
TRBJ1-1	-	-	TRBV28	CASSTGFTEAFF	TGTGCCAGCAGTACAGGTTTCACTGAAGCTTTCTTT